This T cell receptor beta chain was documented in a study of blood T cell repertoires in COVID-19. In the study overall: The study drew acute and convalescent COVID-19 samples from the United States, Italy and Spain. In each case, the material was cDNA or gDNA derived from T cells, B-cell-depleted T cells, or PBMCs.

The authors' processing: Reference gene primer amplification gave estimated nucleated cell counts. Data came from immunoSEQ multiplex PCR; TCRdb stores just in-frame clones and leaves some out. That table is the source of V, J and clone size, and D and trimming were worked out from the DNA. The sample has some 80,000 clones, around 74% seen once. V dropped 8 bases and J dropped 7; count of bases not matched to a gene: 10. Germline loops: CDR1 LNHDA, CDR2 SQIVND (reference sequence). This CDR3 has 14 amino acids. This TCR was recovered from a human donor in a cohort sampled during active COVID-19. The sequenced material came from peripheral blood. The rearrangement links TRBV19 to TRBJ1-1; TRBD1 aligns across 10 bases. CDR3 sequence reads: CASSPGQGPGEAFF. As DNA, the CDR3 is TGTGCCAGTTCGCCGGGACAGGGGCCCGGTGAAGCTTTCTTT.